This T cell receptor (beta chain) was sequenced in a study of T cell repertoires in cytomegalovirus infection. Study information: Both recently identified HLA-C-restricted and well-studied HLA-B-restricted CMV epitopes were used in the study. Overall study findings and caveats: Carriers of CMV and the relevant HLA type were discriminated by public TCR beta frequency. HLA-C-restricted, CMV-specific TCR beta clonotypes were dominant ex vivo.

The CDR3 contains 16 residues. Germline V gives CDR1 MNHNY, CDR2 SVGAGI (reference sequence). The V end was cut by 4 bases, the J end by 2 bases, with 18 bases between. As concerns this clonotype: Its antigen is unidentified.

One entry per CDR3 protein, called by TCRdb with MiXCR from the reads. The sample consists of hundreds of thousands of distinct CDR3 sequences, around a third of them appearing once. The origin of this receptor is a human donor in good health (CMV status not recorded). Some clones in this sample may be carry-over from other donors' samples. The chain links TRBV6-6 to TRBJ2-7, with D perhaps TRBD1 (5 bases). This specimen consisted of cultured CD8+ T cells from PBMCs, obtained from culture after CMV antigen stimulation. The CDR3 region is CASSSDTRSRTYEQYV. In DNA, the CDR3 is TGTGCCAGCAGTTCGGACACCCGTAGTCGGACCTACGAGCAGTACGTC.